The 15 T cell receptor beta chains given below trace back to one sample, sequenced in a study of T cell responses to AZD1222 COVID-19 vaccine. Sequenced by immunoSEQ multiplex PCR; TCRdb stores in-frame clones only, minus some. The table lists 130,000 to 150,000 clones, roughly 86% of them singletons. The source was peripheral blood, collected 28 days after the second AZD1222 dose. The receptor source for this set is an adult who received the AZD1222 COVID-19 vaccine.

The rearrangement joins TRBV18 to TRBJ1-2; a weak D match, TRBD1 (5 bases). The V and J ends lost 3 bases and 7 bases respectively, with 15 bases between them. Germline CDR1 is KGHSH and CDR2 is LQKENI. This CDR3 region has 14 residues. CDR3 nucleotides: TGTGCCAGCTCACCCAACCAGGGTTTTGGTGGCTACACCTTC. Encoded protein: CASSPNQGFGGYTF.

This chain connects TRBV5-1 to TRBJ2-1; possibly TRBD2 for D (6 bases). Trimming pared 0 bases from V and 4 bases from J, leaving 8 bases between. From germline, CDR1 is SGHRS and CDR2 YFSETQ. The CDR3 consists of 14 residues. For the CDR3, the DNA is TGCGCCAGCAGCTTGGGGGCGGGGTACAATGAGCAGTTCTTC. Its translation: CASSLGAGYNEQFF.

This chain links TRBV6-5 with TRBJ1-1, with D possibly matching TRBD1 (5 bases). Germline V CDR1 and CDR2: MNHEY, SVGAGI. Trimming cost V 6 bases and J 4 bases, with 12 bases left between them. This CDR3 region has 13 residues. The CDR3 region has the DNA TGTGCCAGCAGACCTACGGGGCCCACTGAAGCTTTCTTT. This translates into CASRPTGPTEAFF.

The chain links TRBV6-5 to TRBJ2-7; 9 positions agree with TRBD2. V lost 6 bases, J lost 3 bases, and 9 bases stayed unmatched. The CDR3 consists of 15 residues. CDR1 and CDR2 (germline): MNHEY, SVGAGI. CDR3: CASSPPGLALYEQYF. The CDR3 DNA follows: TGTGCCAGCAGCCCGCCGGGACTAGCCCTCTACGAGCAGTACTTC.

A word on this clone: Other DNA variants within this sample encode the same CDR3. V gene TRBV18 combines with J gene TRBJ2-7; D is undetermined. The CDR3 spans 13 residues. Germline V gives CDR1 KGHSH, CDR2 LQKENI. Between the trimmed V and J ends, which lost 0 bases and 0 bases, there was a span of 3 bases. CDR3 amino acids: CASSPPSSYEQYF. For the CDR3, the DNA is TGTGCCAGCTCACCACCGAGCTCCTACGAGCAGTACTTC.

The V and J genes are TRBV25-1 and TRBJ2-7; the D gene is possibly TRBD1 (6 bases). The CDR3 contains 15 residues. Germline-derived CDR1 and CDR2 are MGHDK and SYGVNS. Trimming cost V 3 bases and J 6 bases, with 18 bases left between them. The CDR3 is CASSDPGTWLREQYF. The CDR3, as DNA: TGTGCCAGCAGTGATCCTGGGACATGGCTGCGCGAGCAGTACTTC.

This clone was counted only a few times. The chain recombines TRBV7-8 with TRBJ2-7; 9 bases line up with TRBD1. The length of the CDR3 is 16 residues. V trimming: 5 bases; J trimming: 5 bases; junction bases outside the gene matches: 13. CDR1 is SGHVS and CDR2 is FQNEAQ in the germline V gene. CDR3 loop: CASSLTAGQGVHEQYF. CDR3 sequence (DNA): TGTGCCAGCAGCCTAACGGCGGGACAGGGTGTCCACGAGCAGTACTTC.

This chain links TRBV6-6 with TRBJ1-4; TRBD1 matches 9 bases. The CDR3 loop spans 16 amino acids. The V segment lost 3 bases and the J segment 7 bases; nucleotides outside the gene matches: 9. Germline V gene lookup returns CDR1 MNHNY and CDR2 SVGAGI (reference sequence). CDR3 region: CASSYPPGQGIEKLFF. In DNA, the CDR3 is TGTGCCAGCAGTTATCCACCGGGACAGGGTATTGAAAAACTGTTTTTT.

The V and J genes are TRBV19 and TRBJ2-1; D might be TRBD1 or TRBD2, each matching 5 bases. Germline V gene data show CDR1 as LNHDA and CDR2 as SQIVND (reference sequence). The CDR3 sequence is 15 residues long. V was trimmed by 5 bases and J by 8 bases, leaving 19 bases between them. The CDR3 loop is CASSGASLESDEQFF. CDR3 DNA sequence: TGTGCCAGTAGTGGGGCTAGCTTGGAGTCGGATGAGCAGTTCTTC.

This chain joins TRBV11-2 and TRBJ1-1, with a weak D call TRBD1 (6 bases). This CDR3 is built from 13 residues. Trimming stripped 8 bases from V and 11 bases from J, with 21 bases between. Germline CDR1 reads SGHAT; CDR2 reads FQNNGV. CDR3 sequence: CASAPGESLVAFF. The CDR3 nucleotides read TGTGCCAGCGCCCCAGGGGAAAGCTTGGTGGCTTTCTTT.

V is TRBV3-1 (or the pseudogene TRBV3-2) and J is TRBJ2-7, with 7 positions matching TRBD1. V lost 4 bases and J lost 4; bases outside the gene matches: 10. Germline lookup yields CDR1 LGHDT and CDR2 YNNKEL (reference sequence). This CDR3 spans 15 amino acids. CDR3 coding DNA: TGTGCCAGCAGCCCTCTTAAGGGGGCGAGGTACGAGCAGTACTTC. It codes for CASSPLKGARYEQYF.

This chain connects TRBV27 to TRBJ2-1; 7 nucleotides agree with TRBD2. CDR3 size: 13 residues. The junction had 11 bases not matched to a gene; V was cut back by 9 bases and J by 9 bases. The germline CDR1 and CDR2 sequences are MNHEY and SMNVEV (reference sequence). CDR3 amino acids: CASGNSGFVEQFF. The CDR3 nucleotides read TGTGCCAGTGGAAATAGCGGGTTTGTTGAGCAGTTCTTC.

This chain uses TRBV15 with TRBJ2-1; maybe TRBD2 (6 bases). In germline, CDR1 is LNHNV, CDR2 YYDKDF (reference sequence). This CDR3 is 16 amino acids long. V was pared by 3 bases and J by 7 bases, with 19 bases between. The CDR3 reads CATSSGLGRAGNEQFF. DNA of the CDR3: TGTGCCACCAGCAGTGGCCTTGGGCGGGCGGGGAATGAGCAGTTCTTC. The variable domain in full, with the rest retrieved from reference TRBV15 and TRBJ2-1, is DAMVIQNPRYQVTQFGKPVTLSCSQTLNHNVMYWYQQKSSQAPKLLFHYYDKDFNNEADTPDNFQSRRPNTSFCFLDIRSPGLGDTAMYLCATSSGLGRAGNEQFFGPGTRLTVL.

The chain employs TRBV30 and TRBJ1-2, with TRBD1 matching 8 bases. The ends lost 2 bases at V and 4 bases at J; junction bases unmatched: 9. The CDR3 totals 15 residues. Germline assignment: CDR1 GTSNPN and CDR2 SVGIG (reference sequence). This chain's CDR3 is CAWSISGGAGYGYTF. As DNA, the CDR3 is TGTGCCTGGAGTATATCAGGGGGCGCAGGCTATGGCTACACCTTC. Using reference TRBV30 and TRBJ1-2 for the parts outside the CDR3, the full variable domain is SQTIHQWPATLVQPVGSPLSLECTVEGTSNPNLYWYRQAAGRGLQLLFYSVGIGQISSEVPQNLSASRPQDRQFILSSKKLLLSDSGFYLCAWSISGGAGYGYTFGSGTRLTVV.

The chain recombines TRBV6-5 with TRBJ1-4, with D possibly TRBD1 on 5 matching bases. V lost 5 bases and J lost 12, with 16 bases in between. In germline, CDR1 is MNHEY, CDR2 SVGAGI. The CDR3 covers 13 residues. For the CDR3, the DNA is TGTGCCAGCAGTATGGACACTATGGGGGAACTGTTTTTT. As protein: CASSMDTMGELFF.